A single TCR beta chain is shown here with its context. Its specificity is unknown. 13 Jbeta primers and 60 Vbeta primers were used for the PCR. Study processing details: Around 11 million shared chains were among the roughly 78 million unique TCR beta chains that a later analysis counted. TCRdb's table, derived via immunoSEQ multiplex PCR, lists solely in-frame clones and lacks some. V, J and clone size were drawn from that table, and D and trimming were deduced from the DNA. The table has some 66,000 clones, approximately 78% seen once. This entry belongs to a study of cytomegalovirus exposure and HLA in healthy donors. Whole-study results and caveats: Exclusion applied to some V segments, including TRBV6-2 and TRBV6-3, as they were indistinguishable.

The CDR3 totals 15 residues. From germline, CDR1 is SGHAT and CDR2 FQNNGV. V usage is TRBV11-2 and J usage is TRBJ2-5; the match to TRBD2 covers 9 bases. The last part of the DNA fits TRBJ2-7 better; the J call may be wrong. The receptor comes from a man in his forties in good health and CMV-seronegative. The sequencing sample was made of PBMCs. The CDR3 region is CASSPRQRGDYEQYF. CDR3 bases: TGTGCCAGCAGCCCCCGTCAGCGGGGGGACTACGAGCAGTACTTC.